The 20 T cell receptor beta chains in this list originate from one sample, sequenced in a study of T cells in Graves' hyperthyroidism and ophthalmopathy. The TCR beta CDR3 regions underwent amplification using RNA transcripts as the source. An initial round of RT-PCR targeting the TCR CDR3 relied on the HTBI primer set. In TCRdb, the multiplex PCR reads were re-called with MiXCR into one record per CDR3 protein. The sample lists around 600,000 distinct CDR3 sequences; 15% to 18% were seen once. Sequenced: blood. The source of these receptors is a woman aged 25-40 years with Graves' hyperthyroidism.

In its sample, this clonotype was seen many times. The CDR3 spells CASRRGQGFNQPQHF. CDR3 coding DNA: TGTGCCAGCAGGAGGGGACAGGGCTTCAATCAGCCCCAGCATTTT. The chain uses TRBV27 and TRBJ1-5; 9 bases line up with TRBD1. The length of the CDR3 is 15 residues. Losses at the gene ends were 6 bases for V and 3 bases for J; bases not matched to a gene: 6. CDR1 is MNHEY and CDR2 is SMNVEV in the germline V gene (reference sequence).

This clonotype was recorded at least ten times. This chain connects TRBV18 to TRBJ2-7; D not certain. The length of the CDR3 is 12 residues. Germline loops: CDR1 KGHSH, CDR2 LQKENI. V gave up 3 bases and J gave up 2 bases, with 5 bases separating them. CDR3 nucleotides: TGTGCCAGCTCACCTGCCCCCTACGAGCAGTACTTC. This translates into CASSPAPYEQYF. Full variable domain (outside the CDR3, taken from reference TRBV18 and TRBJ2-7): NAGVMQNPRHLVRRRGQEARLRCSPMKGHSHVYWYRQLPEEGLKFMVYLQKENIIDESGMPKERFSAEFPKEGPSILRIQQVVRGDSAAYFCASSPAPYEQYFGPGTRLTVT.

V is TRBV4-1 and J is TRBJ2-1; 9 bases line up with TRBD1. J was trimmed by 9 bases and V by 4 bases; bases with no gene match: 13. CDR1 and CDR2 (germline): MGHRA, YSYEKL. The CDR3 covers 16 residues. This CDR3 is CASSRVTGGLDVEQFF. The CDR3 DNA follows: TGCGCCAGCAGCCGAGTCACAGGGGGCCTGGACGTTGAGCAGTTCTTC.

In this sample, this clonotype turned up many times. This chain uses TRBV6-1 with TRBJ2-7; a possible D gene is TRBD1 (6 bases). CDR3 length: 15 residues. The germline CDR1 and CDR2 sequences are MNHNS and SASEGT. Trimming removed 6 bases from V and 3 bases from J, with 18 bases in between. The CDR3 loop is CASRSTGYLGYEQYF. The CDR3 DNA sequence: TGTGCCAGCAGATCAACAGGGTATCTAGGCTACGAGCAGTACTTC.

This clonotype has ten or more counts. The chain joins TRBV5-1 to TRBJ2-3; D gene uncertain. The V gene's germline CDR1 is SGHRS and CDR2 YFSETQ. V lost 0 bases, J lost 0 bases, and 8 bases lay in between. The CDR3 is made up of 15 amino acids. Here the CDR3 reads CASSLDLTSTDTQYF. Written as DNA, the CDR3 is TGCGCCAGCAGCTTGGACTTGACTAGCACAGATACGCAGTATTTT.

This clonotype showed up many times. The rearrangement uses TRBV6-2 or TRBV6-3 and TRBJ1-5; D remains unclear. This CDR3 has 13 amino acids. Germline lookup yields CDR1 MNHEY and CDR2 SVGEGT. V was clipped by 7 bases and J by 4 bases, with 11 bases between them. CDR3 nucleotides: TGTGCCAGCAAGGCAGGTCAAAATCAGCCCCAGCATTTT. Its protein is CASKAGQNQPQHF.

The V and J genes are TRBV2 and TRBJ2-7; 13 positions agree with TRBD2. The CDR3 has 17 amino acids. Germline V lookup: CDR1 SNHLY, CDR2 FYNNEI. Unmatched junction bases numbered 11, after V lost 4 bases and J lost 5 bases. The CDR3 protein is CASSVPRTSGSGHEQYF. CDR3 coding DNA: TGTGCCAGCAGTGTTCCACGGACTAGCGGGAGTGGGCACGAGCAGTACTTC.

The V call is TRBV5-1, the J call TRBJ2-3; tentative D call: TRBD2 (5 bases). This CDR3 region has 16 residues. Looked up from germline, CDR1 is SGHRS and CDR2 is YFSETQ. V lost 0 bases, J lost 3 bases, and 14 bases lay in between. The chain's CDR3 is CASSLANGIVTDTQYF. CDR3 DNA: TGCGCCAGCAGCTTGGCCAACGGGATTGTGACAGATACGCAGTATTTT.

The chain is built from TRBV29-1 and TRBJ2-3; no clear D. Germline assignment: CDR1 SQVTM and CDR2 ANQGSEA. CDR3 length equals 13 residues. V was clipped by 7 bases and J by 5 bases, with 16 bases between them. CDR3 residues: CSADWTVGDTQYF. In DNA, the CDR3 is TGCAGCGCTGACTGGACCGTTGGAGATACGCAGTATTTT.

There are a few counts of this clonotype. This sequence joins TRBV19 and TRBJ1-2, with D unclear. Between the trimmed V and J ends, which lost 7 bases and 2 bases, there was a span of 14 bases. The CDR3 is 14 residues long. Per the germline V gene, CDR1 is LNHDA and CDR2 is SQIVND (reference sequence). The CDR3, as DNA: TGTGCCAGTACCGAACCAGGAATAAACTATGGCTACACCTTC. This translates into CASTEPGINYGYTF.

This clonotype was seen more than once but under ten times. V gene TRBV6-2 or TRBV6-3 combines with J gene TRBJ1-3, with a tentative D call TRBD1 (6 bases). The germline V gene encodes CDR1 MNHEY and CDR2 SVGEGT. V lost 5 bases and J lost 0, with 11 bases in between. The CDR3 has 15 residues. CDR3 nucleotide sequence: TGTGCCAGCAGTGCCCAGGGGACCTCTGGAAACACCATATATTTT. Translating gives CASSAQGTSGNTIYF.

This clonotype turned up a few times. CDR3 protein: CASSYTAGGASYETQYF. The CDR3 DNA reads TGTGCCAGCAGTTACACCGCGGGAGGCGCCAGTTACGAGACGCAGTATTTT. The V gene is TRBV6-6, the J gene TRBJ2-3; 8 bases match TRBD2. Germline loops: CDR1 MNHNY, CDR2 SVGAGI (reference sequence). The CDR3 is made up of 17 amino acids. V gave up 2 bases and J gave up 9 bases; unmatched junction bases: 16.

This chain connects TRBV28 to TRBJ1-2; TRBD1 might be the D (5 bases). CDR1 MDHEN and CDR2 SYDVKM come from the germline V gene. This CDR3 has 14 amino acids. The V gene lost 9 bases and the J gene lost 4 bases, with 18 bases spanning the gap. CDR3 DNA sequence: TGTGCCAGTAGAGGGACCTTATGGGGCTATGGCTACACCTTC. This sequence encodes CASRGTLWGYGYTF.

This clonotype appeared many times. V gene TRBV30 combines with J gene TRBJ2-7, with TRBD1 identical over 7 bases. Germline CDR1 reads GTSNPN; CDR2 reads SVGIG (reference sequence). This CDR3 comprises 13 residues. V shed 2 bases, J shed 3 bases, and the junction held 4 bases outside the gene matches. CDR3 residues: CAWSKGQLYEQYF. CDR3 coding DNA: TGTGCCTGGAGTAAGGGACAGCTCTACGAGCAGTACTTC.

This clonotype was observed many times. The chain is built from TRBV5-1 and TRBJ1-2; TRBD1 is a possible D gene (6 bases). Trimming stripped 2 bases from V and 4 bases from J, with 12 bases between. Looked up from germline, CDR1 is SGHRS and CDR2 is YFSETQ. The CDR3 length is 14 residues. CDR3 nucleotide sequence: TGCGCCAGCAGCTTCGGACAGCGATCCTATGGCTACACCTTC. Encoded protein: CASSFGQRSYGYTF. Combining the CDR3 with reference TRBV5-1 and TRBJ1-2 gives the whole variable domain KAGVTQTPRYLIKTRGQQVTLSCSPISGHRSVSWYQQTPGQGLQFLFEYFSETQRNKGNFPGRFSGRQFSNSRSEMNVSTLELGDSALYLCASSFGQRSYGYTFGSGTRLTVV.

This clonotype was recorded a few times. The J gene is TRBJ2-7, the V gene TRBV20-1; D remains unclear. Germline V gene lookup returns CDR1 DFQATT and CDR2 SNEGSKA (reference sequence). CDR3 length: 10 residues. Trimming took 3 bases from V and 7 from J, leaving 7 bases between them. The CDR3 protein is CSASGWEQYF. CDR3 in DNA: TGCAGTGCTAGTGGCTGGGAGCAGTACTTC.

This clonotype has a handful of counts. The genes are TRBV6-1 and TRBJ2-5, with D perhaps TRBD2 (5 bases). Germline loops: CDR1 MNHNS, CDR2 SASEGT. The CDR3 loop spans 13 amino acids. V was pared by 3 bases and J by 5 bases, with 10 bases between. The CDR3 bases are TGTGCCAGCAGTGACGGGGAGTGGGAGACCCAGTACTTC. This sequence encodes CASSDGEWETQYF.

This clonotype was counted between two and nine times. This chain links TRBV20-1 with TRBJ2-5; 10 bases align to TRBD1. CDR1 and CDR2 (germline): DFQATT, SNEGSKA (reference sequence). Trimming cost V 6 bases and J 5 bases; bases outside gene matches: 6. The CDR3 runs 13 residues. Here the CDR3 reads CSAMTGGAETQYF. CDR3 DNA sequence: TGCAGTGCGATGACAGGGGGCGCGGAGACCCAGTACTTC.

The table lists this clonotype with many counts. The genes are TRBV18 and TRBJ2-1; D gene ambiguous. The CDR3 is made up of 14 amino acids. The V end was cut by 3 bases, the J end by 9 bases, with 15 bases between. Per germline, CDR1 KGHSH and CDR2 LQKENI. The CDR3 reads CASSPRVKDGEQFF. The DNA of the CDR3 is TGTGCCAGCTCACCGCGCGTCAAGGATGGTGAGCAGTTCTTC.

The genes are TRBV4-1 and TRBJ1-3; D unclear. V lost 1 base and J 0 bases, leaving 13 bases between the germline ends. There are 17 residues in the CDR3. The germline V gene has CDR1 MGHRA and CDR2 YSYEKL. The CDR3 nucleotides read TGCGCCAGCAGCCAAGTGGGCAGGATGAACTCTGGAAACACCATATATTTT. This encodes CASSQVGRMNSGNTIYF.